The clone carrying this T cell receptor (beta chain) was seen only a few times. Trimming removed 2 bases from V and 5 bases from J; junction bases left unmatched: 12. The germline V gene has CDR1 GTSNPN and CDR2 SVGIG (reference sequence). The CDR3 covers 15 residues. Original data processing: Amplified reference gene primers provided the basis for estimating nucleated cell counts. Profiled with immunoSEQ multiplex PCR; TCRdb holds only in-frame clones, not every one. The D gene and trimming were derived from the DNA, and the V and J assignments and clone size from that table. The sample lists some 350,000 clones; around four fifths were seen once. This record comes from a study of blood T cell repertoires in COVID-19. Study background: Acute and convalescent COVID-19 specimens originated in the United States, Italy and Spain. The analysed material was cDNA or gDNA that came from T cells, B-cell-depleted T cells, or PBMCs.

The sample comprised peripheral blood. The V gene is TRBV30, the J gene TRBJ2-7; TRBD2 agrees at 7 bases. This clonotype originated in a man aged 25-45 years with active or convalescent COVID-19. The CDR3 region is CAWSSGRLTSDEQYF. In nucleotides, the CDR3 is TGTGCCTGGAGTTCCGGGCGCCTTACTAGCGACGAGCAGTACTTC.